These 15 T cell receptor beta chains were all obtained from the same sample, sequenced in a study of cytomegalovirus exposure and HLA in healthy donors (dated by TCRdb to about 2017). Libraries came from the immunoSEQ multiplex PCR assay. The multiplex PCR relied on a mix of 60 forward primers for TCR Vbeta segments and 13 reverse primers for TCR Jbeta segments. TCRdb carries this immuneACCESS record with in-frame sequences only. Its versions omit some clonotypes, under half of them owing to an unresolved V gene in the studies checked, with the rest unexplained. The sample table lists around 150,000 clones, around three fifths of them with a count of one. The biggest ten clones account for 2% to 2.5% of the sample. Sequenced: PBMCs. These receptors all come from a woman aged 40 to 50 in good health and CMV-seronegative.

This clone was counted only a few times. This sequence joins TRBV19 and TRBJ1-1; D is uncertain. The CDR3 runs 13 residues. Germline V gives CDR1 LNHDA, CDR2 SQIVND (reference sequence). Trimming pared 5 bases from V and 1 base from J, leaving 8 bases between. The CDR3 loop reads CASSRGGNTEAFF. The DNA of the CDR3 is TGTGCCAGTAGTCGAGGAGGGAACACTGAAGCTTTCTTT.

The chain carries TRBV9 and TRBJ2-7, with no clear D. Trimming shortened V by 0 bases and J by 2 bases, and 6 bases separated the two germline ends. The germline gives CDR1 SGDLS, CDR2 YYNGEE. CDR3 length: 13 amino acids. Written as DNA, the CDR3 is TGTGCCAGCAGCGTAGATAATGCCTACGAGCAGTACTTC. Amino acids: CASSVDNAYEQYF.

The V and J genes are TRBV13 and TRBJ1-4, with 7 bases fitting TRBD1. With V trimmed by 2 bases and J by 0 bases, 6 bases remained unmatched. This CDR3 has 17 residues. Germline V gene data show CDR1 as PRHDT and CDR2 as FYEKMQ (reference sequence). CDR3 coding DNA: TGTGCCAGCAGCTTAACAGGGGCAGGTGCAACTAATGAAAAACTGTTTTTT. Translating gives CASSLTGAGATNEKLFF.

The sample holds a few counts of this clone. The chain is built from TRBV2 and TRBJ2-7, with TRBD2 matching over 7 bases. The CDR3 runs to 14 residues. Unmatched junction bases numbered 11, after V lost 8 bases and J lost 4 bases. Germline V CDR1 and CDR2: SNHLY, FYNNEI. The CDR3 here is CASLLGGVGYEQYF. For the CDR3, the DNA is TGTGCCAGCCTTTTGGGAGGGGTCGGTTACGAGCAGTACTTC.

This clone was detected a few times. V is TRBV7-9 and J is TRBJ2-1; D is uncertain. With 3 bases removed from V and 4 bases from J, the gap between germline ends came to 7 bases. CDR1 is SEHNR and CDR2 is FQNEAQ in the germline V gene (reference sequence). The CDR3 runs 13 residues. CDR3 in DNA: TGTGCCAGCAGCTTCGACTCGTACAATGAGCAGTTCTTC. This gives the protein CASSFDSYNEQFF.

The rearrangement joins TRBV27 to TRBJ1-1; weak D call: TRBD1 (6 bases). This CDR3 is built from 14 residues. The V end was cut by 5 bases, the J end by 3 bases, with 13 bases between. Germline V gene lookup returns CDR1 MNHEY and CDR2 SMNVEV (reference sequence). In nucleotides, the CDR3 is TGTGCCAGCAGTCCTCTACAGGGAGACACTGAAGCTTTCTTT. Amino acid sequence: CASSPLQGDTEAFF.

The rearrangement uses TRBV30 and TRBJ1-2; TRBD1 matches at 9 bases. V dropped 5 bases and J dropped 4; count of bases not matched to a gene: 2. This CDR3 is built from 12 residues. CDR1 is GTSNPN and CDR2 is SVGIG in the germline V gene (reference sequence). CDR3 nucleotide sequence: TGTGCCTGGGGGGACAGGGCCTATGGCTACACCTTC. This encodes CAWGDRAYGYTF.

The chain has TRBV27 and TRBJ2-7; 7 bases agree with TRBD1. Germline trimming cut 2 bases from V and 0 bases from J; bases unmatched to any gene: 7. The CDR3 contains 16 residues. Germline V CDR1 and CDR2: MNHEY, SMNVEV (reference sequence). CDR3 sequence: CASSLNRGSLSYEQYF. In DNA, the CDR3 is TGTGCCAGCAGTTTAAACAGGGGATCCCTCTCCTACGAGCAGTACTTC.

CDR3 sequence (DNA): TGTGCCAGCAGACCCGGACAGTCTTCTAACTATGGCTACACCTTC. Encoded protein: CASRPGQSSNYGYTF. V and J are TRBV27 and TRBJ1-2; the D gene is possibly TRBD1 (6 bases). V was cut by 6 bases and J by 0 bases, with 14 bases left in between. Germline CDR1 MNHEY, CDR2 SMNVEV (reference sequence). The length of the CDR3 is 15 residues.

V usage is TRBV5-5 and J usage is TRBJ2-7; TRBD1 aligns across 9 bases. Germline CDR1 SGHKS, CDR2 YYEKEE (reference sequence). The V gene end was trimmed by 1 base and the J gene end by 0 bases; junction bases not matched to a gene: 17. This CDR3 is 20 amino acids long. The CDR3 DNA follows: TGTGCCAGCAGCTTGTTTGTTCCGGGACAGGGAACAAAATACTCCTACGAGCAGTACTTC. This sequence encodes CASSLFVPGQGTKYSYEQYF.

The chain uses TRBV11-2 and TRBJ2-7; 7 positions agree with TRBD2. Germline CDR1 SGHAT, CDR2 FQNNGV. Germline trimming cut 6 bases from V and 7 bases from J; bases unmatched to any gene: 3. This CDR3 has 11 amino acids. CDR3 residues: CASRGGVEQYF. The DNA of the CDR3 is TGTGCCAGCAGGGGGGGGGTTGAGCAGTACTTC.

V gene TRBV15 combines with J gene TRBJ2-5; 10 bases fit TRBD2. The CDR3 contains 18 residues. With 1 base clipped from V and 5 bases from J, the junction kept 13 bases outside the gene matches. The V gene's germline CDR1 is LNHNV and CDR2 YYDKDF (reference sequence). The CDR3 DNA reads TGTGCCACCAGCAGAGCCGTCACTCTAGCGGGGGCTGGGGAGACCCAGTACTTC. Translated: CATSRAVTLAGAGETQYF.

The chain recombines TRBV4-3 with TRBJ2-2; D is uncertain. Germline assignment: CDR1 LGHNA and CDR2 YSLEER. This CDR3 has 15 residues. Trimming left V 0 bases short and J 5 bases short, with 10 bases between. The CDR3 sequence is CASSQDNSGTGELFF. The CDR3 nucleotides are TGCGCCAGCAGCCAAGATAACAGTGGGACCGGGGAGCTGTTTTTT.

This clone was detected a few times. This sample also contains other DNA sequences that code for the same CDR3. The V gene is TRBV11-2, the J gene TRBJ2-5; TRBD1 aligns across 8 bases. Germline-derived CDR1 and CDR2 are SGHAT and FQNNGV. The V gene end was trimmed by 1 base and the J gene end by 2 bases; junction bases not matched to a gene: 3. The CDR3 length is 15 residues. Written as DNA, the CDR3 is TGTGCCAGCAGCTTAGGGGACAGGTATCAAGAGACCCAGTACTTC. It translates to CASSLGDRYQETQYF.

The chain uses TRBV7-2 and TRBJ1-1; tentatively, D is TRBD1 (6 bases). Between the trimmed V and J ends, which lost 3 bases and 11 bases, there was a span of 22 bases. Looked up from germline, CDR1 is SGHTA and CDR2 is FQGNSA. The CDR3 spans 15 residues. The CDR3 loop is CASSLSRDIGISAFF. The DNA of the CDR3 is TGTGCCAGCAGCTTGAGCCGGGACATAGGAATTAGCGCTTTCTTT. Supplemented by reference TRBV7-2 and TRBJ1-1, the full variable domain reads GAGVSQSPSNKVTEKGKDVELRCDPISGHTALYWYRQSLGQGLEFLIYFQGNSAPDKSGLPSDRFSAERTGGSVSTLTIQRTQQEDSAVYLCASSLSRDIGISAFFGQGTRLTVV.